These 18 T cell receptor beta chains originate from one sample sequenced in a study of PD-1 blockade in classical Hodgkin lymphoma. Measured with immunoSEQ multiplex PCR; TCRdb has only the in-frame clones, and not every one. Among roughly 96,000 clones listed, 89% were seen once. There was relapse after autologous stem cell transplantation in every patient, and there was variation in brentuximab vedotin exposure. Sequencing was performed on peripheral blood mononuclear cells (PBMCs), taken before the second cycle of nivolumab. Receptors were obtained from a human donor with classical Hodgkin lymphoma.

V usage is TRBV5-4 and J usage is TRBJ2-7, with D tentatively TRBD2 (6 bases). The CDR3 length is 15 residues. V was clipped by 3 bases and J by 1 base, with 14 bases between them. Germline V lookup: CDR1 SGHNT, CDR2 YYREEE (reference sequence). The CDR3 DNA sequence: TGTGCCAGCAGCTCGAGCAGCGGGCTTTCCTACGAGCAGTACTTC. Translation gives CASSSSSGLSYEQYF.

The chain combines TRBV7-9 with TRBJ2-5; D unclear. The CDR3 contains 13 residues. Trimming removed 2 bases from V and 1 base from J, with 5 bases in between. Germline lookup yields CDR1 SEHNR and CDR2 FQNEAQ (reference sequence). CDR3 in DNA: TGTGCCAGCAGCTTATCCAGCCAAGAGACCCAGTACTTC. It encodes CASSLSSQETQYF.

V gene TRBV6-6 combines with J gene TRBJ1-5; no firm D call. V gave up 2 bases and J gave up 4 bases, with 6 bases separating them. The CDR3 is 13 residues long. Germline CDR1 is MNHNY and CDR2 is SVGAGI (reference sequence). CDR3 nucleotide sequence: TGTGCCAGCAGTTACCTGGAAAATCAGCCCCAGCATTTT. This encodes CASSYLENQPQHF.

Only one count was recorded for this clone. The CDR3 DNA sequence: TGTGCCAGCAGCTTAGGAGGGACCCCTCAAGAGACCCAGTACTTC. Translation: CASSLGGTPQETQYF. The chain has TRBV7-9 and TRBJ2-5; D possibly uses TRBD1 or TRBD2 (5 bases each). The V end lost 1 base, the J end lost 2 bases, and 11 bases lay between the germline ends. The CDR3 loop spans 15 amino acids. Germline V gene lookup returns CDR1 SEHNR and CDR2 FQNEAQ (reference sequence).

The chain carries TRBV2 and TRBJ1-5; 12 bases match TRBD1. V gave up 10 bases and J gave up 6 bases; unmatched junction bases: 4. CDR1 is SNHLY, CDR2 FYNNEI, per germline. This CDR3 contains 13 residues. The CDR3 spells CATGQGAPQPQHF. In nucleotides, the CDR3 is TGTGCCACGGGACAGGGGGCACCTCAGCCCCAGCATTTT.

The rearrangement uses TRBV7-8 and TRBJ2-7; a weak D match, TRBD2 (5 bases). Between the trimmed V and J ends, which lost 6 bases and 2 bases, there was a span of 17 bases. CDR1 SGHVS and CDR2 FQNEAQ come from the germline V gene. The CDR3 runs to 15 residues. The CDR3 nucleotides read TGTGCCAGCAGTCAGTTGGGATACGGGGCCTACGAGCAGTACTTC. Amino acids: CASSQLGYGAYEQYF.

A single count supports this clone. The rearrangement uses TRBV4-1 and TRBJ2-4; 10 positions agree with TRBD2. The CDR3 covers 17 residues. Looked up from germline, CDR1 is MGHRA and CDR2 is YSYEKL. The trim removed 0 bases at V and 6 bases at J, leaving 8 bases unmatched. CDR3 sequence: CASSQDPSGRVGNIQYF. CDR3 coding DNA: TGCGCCAGCAGCCAAGATCCCAGCGGGAGGGTTGGAAACATTCAGTACTTC.

This chain joins TRBV6-1 and TRBJ2-7; a possible D gene is TRBD1 (7 bases). V lost 4 bases and J 0 bases, leaving 10 bases between the germline ends. The CDR3 extends over 14 amino acids. CDR1 and CDR2 (germline): MNHNS, SASEGT. CDR3 DNA sequence: TGTGCCAGCAGTGGCAGGGGGGTCTCCTACGAGCAGTACTTC. Its protein product is CASSGRGVSYEQYF.

The chain links TRBV5-8 to TRBJ1-3, with D hard to call. Germline CDR1 SGHTS, CDR2 YDEGEE. The ends were cut back, 2 bases at V and 3 bases at J, with 9 bases in the middle. The CDR3 spans 14 residues. CDR3: CASSFVHSGNTIYF. The CDR3 DNA follows: TGTGCCAGCAGCTTTGTACATAGTGGAAACACCATATATTTT.

CDR3 in amino acids: CASSLAPGFGEKLFF. Here the CDR3 DNA reads TGTGCCAGCAGCTTGGCCCCCGGGTTCGGTGAAAAACTGTTTTTT. V and J are TRBV5-6 and TRBJ1-4; D unresolved. There are 15 residues in the CDR3. V lost 0 bases, J lost 7 bases, and 13 bases lay in between. Germline V gene lookup returns CDR1 SGHDT and CDR2 YYEEEE.

The chain recombines TRBV6-1 with TRBJ1-1, with a possible D match to TRBD1 (5 bases). V was cut by 2 bases and J by 1 base, with 14 bases left in between. This CDR3 is 16 amino acids long. The germline gives CDR1 MNHNS, CDR2 SASEGT. This CDR3 is CASSEQRERGNTEAFF. CDR3 coding DNA: TGTGCCAGCAGTGAACAAAGGGAGAGGGGGAACACTGAAGCTTTCTTT.

The rearrangement links TRBV18 to TRBJ2-1, with D possibly matching TRBD1 (5 bases). The CDR3 has 15 amino acids. The V gene lost 0 bases and the J gene lost 6 bases, with 12 bases spanning the gap. Germline V CDR1 and CDR2: KGHSH, LQKENI. Written as DNA, the CDR3 is TGTGCCAGCTCACCACCTCAGGGTCAGCTCAATGAGCAGTTCTTC. Its translation: CASSPPQGQLNEQFF.

The V and J genes are TRBV5-6 and TRBJ2-4; D is undetermined. Deletions cut 0 bases from V and 5 bases from J, with 9 bases between. In germline, CDR1 is SGHDT, CDR2 YYEEEE. There are 14 residues in the CDR3. The CDR3 is CASSLGSDENIQYF. CDR3 DNA: TGTGCCAGCAGCTTGGGATCAGACGAAAACATTCAGTACTTC.

This clone has a single count. The V gene is TRBV5-6, the J gene TRBJ1-6; 8 bases line up with TRBD1. V was pared by 0 bases and J by 6 bases, with 2 bases of the junction left unmatched. CDR1 is SGHDT and CDR2 is YYEEEE in the germline V gene. The CDR3 loop spans 15 amino acids. CDR3 DNA: TGTGCCAGCAGCTTGGAAACAGGGGGTAATTCACCCCTCCACTTT. Translating it yields CASSLETGGNSPLHF.

This chain uses TRBV19 with TRBJ1-5; 8 positions match TRBD1. J lost 5 bases, V lost 6 bases, and 3 bases had no gene match. The germline gives CDR1 LNHDA, CDR2 SQIVND (reference sequence). This CDR3 has 13 amino acids. CDR3 sequence (DNA): TGTGCCAGTAGCCCGACAGGGGATCAGCCCCAGCATTTT. Protein: CASSPTGDQPQHF.

The V and J genes are TRBV19 and TRBJ2-4, with 13 bases aligning to TRBD2. V lost 5 bases and J lost 5; bases outside the gene matches: 0. CDR1 and CDR2 (germline): LNHDA, SQIVND (reference sequence). The CDR3 totals 14 residues. The CDR3: CASSGLAGENIQYF. CDR3 nucleotide sequence: TGTGCCAGTAGTGGACTAGCGGGGGAAAACATTCAGTACTTC.

V is TRBV27 and J is TRBJ2-5; 9 nucleotides agree with TRBD2. CDR1 is MNHEY, CDR2 SMNVEV, per germline (reference sequence). The CDR3 sequence is 14 residues long. J lost 4 bases, V lost 3 bases, and 3 bases had no gene match. The CDR3 region is CASSFSGGGETQYF. The CDR3 DNA is TGTGCCAGCAGTTTTAGCGGGGGAGGAGAGACCCAGTACTTC.

The chain recombines TRBV19 with TRBJ1-5; 10 positions match TRBD1. V dropped 4 bases and J dropped 6; count of bases not matched to a gene: 6. The CDR3 loop spans 15 amino acids. Germline values: CDR1 LNHDA, CDR2 SQIVND (reference sequence). The CDR3 DNA reads TGTGCCAGTAGTAGGACAGGGGGGCAGGGTCAGCCCCAGCATTTT. Translating gives CASSRTGGQGQPQHF. Filled out from reference TRBV19 and TRBJ1-5, the complete variable domain reads DGGITQSPKYLFRKEGQNVTLSCEQNLNHDAMYWYRQDPGQGLRLIYYSQIVNDFQKGDIAEGYSVSREKKESFPLTVTSAQKNPTAFYLCASSRTGGQGQPQHFGDGTRLSIL.